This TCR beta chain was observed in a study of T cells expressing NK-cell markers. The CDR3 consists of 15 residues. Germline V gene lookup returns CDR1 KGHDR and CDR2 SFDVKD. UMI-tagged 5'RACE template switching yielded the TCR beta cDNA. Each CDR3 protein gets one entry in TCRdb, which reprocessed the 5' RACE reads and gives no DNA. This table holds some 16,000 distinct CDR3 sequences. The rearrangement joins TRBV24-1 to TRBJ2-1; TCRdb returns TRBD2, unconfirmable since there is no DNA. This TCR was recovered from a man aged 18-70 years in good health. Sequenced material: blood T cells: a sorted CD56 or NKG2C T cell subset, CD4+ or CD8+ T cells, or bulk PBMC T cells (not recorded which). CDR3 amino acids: CATSGSGSSGNEQFF.